Listed below are T cell receptor beta chains from one sample, sequenced in a study of identical twins. One entry per CDR3 protein, called by TCRdb with MiXCR from the 5' RACE reads. The sample has 690,000 or so distinct CDR3 sequences, over 8.5% seen once. These same records also appear under a second study, on yellow fever vaccine responses in identical twins.

The sequenced sample was PBMCs. The receptors were gathered from a woman aged 18-29 years in good health. The CDR3 runs from the conserved cysteine through the conserved F or W.

J: TRBJ2-7
V: TRBV19
CDR3: CASSLLAGAIEQYF

J: TRBJ1-1
V: TRBV6-1
CDR3: CASTVTLNTEAFF

J: TRBJ1-4
V: TRBV29-1
CDR3: CSLGGGRSLF

J: TRBJ2-7
V: TRBV18
CDR3: CASSAGTAGEQYF

J: TRBJ2-1
V: TRBV12-3/TRBV12-4
CDR3: CASGDGEQFF

J: TRBJ2-5
V: TRBV11-2
CDR3: CASSLSRSGPGETQYF

J: TRBJ2-1
V: TRBV27
CDR3: CASSSGLPKSNEQFF

J: TRBJ2-7
V: TRBV27
CDR3: CSTRARTYEQYF

J: TRBJ1-1
V: TRBV7-9
CDR3: CASSLAGPQNTEAFF

J: TRBJ2-1
V: TRBV10-3
CDR3: CAISGSPYNEQFF

J: TRBJ1-1
V: TRBV3-1
CDR3: CASSQQGSSEAFF

J: TRBJ2-7
V: TRBV7-9
CDR3: CASSSRQGPYEQYF

J: TRBJ1-1
V: TRBV15
CDR3: CATSPTGGQRNTEAFF

J: TRBJ2-7
V: TRBV7-2
CDR3: CASSLDRSLEQYF

J: TRBJ2-1
V: TRBV4-1
CDR3: CASSHETSLPYYNEQFF

J: TRBJ2-3
V: TRBV4-2
CDR3: CASSQGSTDTQYF

J: TRBJ2-2
V: TRBV7-8
CDR3: CASSWDPEGITGELFF

J: TRBJ2-2
V: TRBV28
CDR3: CASSWGGGSRAGELFF

J: TRBJ1-3
V: TRBV3-1
CDR3: CASSQGWQISGNTIYF

J: TRBJ2-7
V: TRBV18
CDR3: CASSTLTEQYF

J: TRBJ1-1
V: TRBV6-2/TRBV6-3
CDR3: CASTMGTIGAVNTEAFF

J: TRBJ1-1
V: TRBV10-3
CDR3: CAISEGGGSNTEAFF

J: TRBJ2-5
V: TRBV24-1
CDR3: CATSDSRLAGAVETQYF

J: TRBJ2-1
V: TRBV12-3/TRBV12-4
CDR3: CASSLVLAGGGVF

J: TRBJ2-7
V: TRBV5-1
CDR3: CASSLSGTGAAVIYEQYF

J: TRBJ1-1
V: TRBV5-1
CDR3: CASSLAAGQFTEAFF

J: TRBJ2-2
V: TRBV24-1
CDR3: CATSPGQLTGELFF

J: TRBJ1-1
V: TRBV12-3/TRBV12-4
CDR3: CASRPTGRNTEAFF

J: TRBJ2-1
V: TRBV27
CDR3: CASRLDRAPSTDEQFF

J: TRBJ1-5
V: TRBV20-1
CDR3: CSARSPGQGKNQPQHF

J: TRBJ1-1
V: TRBV2
CDR3: CASKASRALNTEAFF

J: TRBJ1-2
V: TRBV9
CDR3: CASSVGLGVDYGYTF

J: TRBJ2-1
V: TRBV7-9
CDR3: CASQGSYNEQFF

J: TRBJ1-2
V: TRBV2
CDR3: CASTPLERGSGYTF

J: TRBJ2-7
V: TRBV7-9
CDR3: CASSGGTDPYEQYF

J: TRBJ2-1
V: TRBV20-1
CDR3: CSARDKARHEQFF

J: TRBJ2-1
V: TRBV3-1
CDR3: CASSLRQGSPRNEQFF

J: TRBJ2-5
V: TRBV7-9
CDR3: CASSPTSGGAWEETQYF

J: TRBJ1-2
V: TRBV5-1
CDR3: CASSPDATPSLTF

J: TRBJ1-2
V: TRBV9
CDR3: CASSGPRGVYGYTF

J: TRBJ2-2
V: TRBV20-1
CDR3: CCARAGKLSANTGGLFF

J: TRBJ2-2
V: TRBV6-2/TRBV6-3
CDR3: CAGSERQGVWGELFF

J: TRBJ2-1
V: TRBV12-3/TRBV12-4
CDR3: CASSSLRSGVDEQFF

J: TRBJ2-1
V: TRBV24-1
CDR3: CATSVPDYNEQFF

J: TRBJ1-2
V: TRBV3-1
CDR3: CASNDGGGGYGYTF

J: TRBJ2-1
V: TRBV20-1
CDR3: CSARGAGGRNEQFF

J: TRBJ2-1
V: TRBV4-2
CDR3: CASSPGQGDQGEQFF

J: TRBJ2-1
V: TRBV5-6
CDR3: CASSRGPLQFF

J: TRBJ1-6
V: TRBV7-6
CDR3: CASSQSQRSPLHF

J: TRBJ2-5
V: TRBV13
CDR3: CASSLIGGVETQYF

J: TRBJ2-5
V: TRBV5-6
CDR3: CASSFRDRGPETQYF

J: TRBJ2-1
V: TRBV5-5
CDR3: CASSPGLSPYNEQFF

J: TRBJ2-5
V: TRBV5-1
CDR3: CASSQSGGSFQETQYF

J: TRBJ2-7
V: TRBV12-3/TRBV12-4
CDR3: CASSLNRAAYEQYF

J: TRBJ1-2
V: TRBV12-3/TRBV12-4
CDR3: CASSAGGGYGYTF

J: TRBJ2-3
V: TRBV5-1
CDR3: CASSTLSGAGDTQYF

J: TRBJ2-7
V: TRBV5-1
CDR3: CASSLGQLIDEQYF

J: TRBJ2-1
V: TRBV9
CDR3: CASSPGTSGGVYTEQFF

J: TRBJ1-1
V: TRBV3-1
CDR3: CASSPRDRGGNEAFF

J: TRBJ2-5
V: TRBV4-2
CDR3: CASSKALGTSGQETQYF